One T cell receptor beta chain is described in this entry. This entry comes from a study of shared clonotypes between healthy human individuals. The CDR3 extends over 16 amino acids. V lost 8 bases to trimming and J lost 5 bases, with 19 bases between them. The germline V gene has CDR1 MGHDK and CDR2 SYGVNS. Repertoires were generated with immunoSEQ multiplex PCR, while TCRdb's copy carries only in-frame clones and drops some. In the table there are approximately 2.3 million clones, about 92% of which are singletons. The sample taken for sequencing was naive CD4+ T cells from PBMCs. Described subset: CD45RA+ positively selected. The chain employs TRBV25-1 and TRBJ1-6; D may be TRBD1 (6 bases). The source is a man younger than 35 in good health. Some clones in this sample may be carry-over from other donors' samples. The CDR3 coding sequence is TGTGCCAGCGGCGAGAAGGGGGTGACAGATAATTCACCCCTCCACTTT. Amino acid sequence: CASGEKGVTDNSPLHF. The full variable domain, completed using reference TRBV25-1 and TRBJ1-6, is EADIYQTPRYLVIGTGKKITLECSQTMGHDKMYWYQQDPGMELHLIHYSYGVNSTEKGDLSSESTVSRIRTEHFPLTLESARPSHTSQYLCASGEKGVTDNSPLHFGNGTRLTVT.